A single sample is the source of the 3 T cell receptor beta chains below, sequenced in a study of blood T cell repertoires in COVID-19. Profiling relied on immunoSEQ multiplex PCR, and the TCRdb table lists in-frame clones only, not all of them. The repertoire consists of under 100,000 clones, with approximately 91% occurring once and the leading ten covering roughly 3.5%. The sequencing input was peripheral blood. All receptors come from a woman aged 70-85 years with acute or convalescent COVID-19.

This chain links TRBV2 with TRBJ1-6; 8 positions agree with TRBD1. The V and J ends lost 4 bases and 7 bases, in that order; junction bases with no gene match: 6. Germline values: CDR1 SNHLY, CDR2 FYNNEI. The CDR3 contains 15 residues. The CDR3 DNA sequence: TGTGCCAGCAGTGCAACCAGACAGGGGAATTCACCCCTCCACTTT. It translates to CASSATRQGNSPLHF. The full variable domain, rest sourced from reference TRBV2 and TRBJ1-6, is EPEVTQTPSHQVTQMGQEVILRCVPISNHLYFYWYRQILGQKVEFLVSFYNNEISEKSEIFDDQFSVERPDGSNFTLKIRSTKLEDSAMYFCASSATRQGNSPLHFGNGTRLTVT.

The genes are TRBV5-1 and TRBJ1-3; weak D call: TRBD1 (6 bases). V lost 0 bases, J lost 4 bases, and 11 bases lay in between. Per the germline V gene, CDR1 is SGHRS and CDR2 is YFSETQ. The CDR3 is 15 amino acids. The CDR3 sequence is CASSLAGETGNTIYF. CDR3 nucleotide sequence: TGCGCCAGCAGCTTGGCAGGGGAGACGGGAAACACCATATATTTT.

The V gene is TRBV7-9, the J gene TRBJ2-7; the match to TRBD2 covers 10 bases. The CDR3 extends over 18 amino acids. Germline V CDR1 and CDR2: SEHNR, FQNEAQ (reference sequence). V gave up 4 bases and J gave up 1 base; unmatched junction bases: 13. CDR3 sequence (DNA): TGTGCCAGCAGCTCCGCCCCGAGGCTAGCGGGAGATTCCTACGAGCAGTACTTC. Amino acid sequence: CASSSAPRLAGDSYEQYF.